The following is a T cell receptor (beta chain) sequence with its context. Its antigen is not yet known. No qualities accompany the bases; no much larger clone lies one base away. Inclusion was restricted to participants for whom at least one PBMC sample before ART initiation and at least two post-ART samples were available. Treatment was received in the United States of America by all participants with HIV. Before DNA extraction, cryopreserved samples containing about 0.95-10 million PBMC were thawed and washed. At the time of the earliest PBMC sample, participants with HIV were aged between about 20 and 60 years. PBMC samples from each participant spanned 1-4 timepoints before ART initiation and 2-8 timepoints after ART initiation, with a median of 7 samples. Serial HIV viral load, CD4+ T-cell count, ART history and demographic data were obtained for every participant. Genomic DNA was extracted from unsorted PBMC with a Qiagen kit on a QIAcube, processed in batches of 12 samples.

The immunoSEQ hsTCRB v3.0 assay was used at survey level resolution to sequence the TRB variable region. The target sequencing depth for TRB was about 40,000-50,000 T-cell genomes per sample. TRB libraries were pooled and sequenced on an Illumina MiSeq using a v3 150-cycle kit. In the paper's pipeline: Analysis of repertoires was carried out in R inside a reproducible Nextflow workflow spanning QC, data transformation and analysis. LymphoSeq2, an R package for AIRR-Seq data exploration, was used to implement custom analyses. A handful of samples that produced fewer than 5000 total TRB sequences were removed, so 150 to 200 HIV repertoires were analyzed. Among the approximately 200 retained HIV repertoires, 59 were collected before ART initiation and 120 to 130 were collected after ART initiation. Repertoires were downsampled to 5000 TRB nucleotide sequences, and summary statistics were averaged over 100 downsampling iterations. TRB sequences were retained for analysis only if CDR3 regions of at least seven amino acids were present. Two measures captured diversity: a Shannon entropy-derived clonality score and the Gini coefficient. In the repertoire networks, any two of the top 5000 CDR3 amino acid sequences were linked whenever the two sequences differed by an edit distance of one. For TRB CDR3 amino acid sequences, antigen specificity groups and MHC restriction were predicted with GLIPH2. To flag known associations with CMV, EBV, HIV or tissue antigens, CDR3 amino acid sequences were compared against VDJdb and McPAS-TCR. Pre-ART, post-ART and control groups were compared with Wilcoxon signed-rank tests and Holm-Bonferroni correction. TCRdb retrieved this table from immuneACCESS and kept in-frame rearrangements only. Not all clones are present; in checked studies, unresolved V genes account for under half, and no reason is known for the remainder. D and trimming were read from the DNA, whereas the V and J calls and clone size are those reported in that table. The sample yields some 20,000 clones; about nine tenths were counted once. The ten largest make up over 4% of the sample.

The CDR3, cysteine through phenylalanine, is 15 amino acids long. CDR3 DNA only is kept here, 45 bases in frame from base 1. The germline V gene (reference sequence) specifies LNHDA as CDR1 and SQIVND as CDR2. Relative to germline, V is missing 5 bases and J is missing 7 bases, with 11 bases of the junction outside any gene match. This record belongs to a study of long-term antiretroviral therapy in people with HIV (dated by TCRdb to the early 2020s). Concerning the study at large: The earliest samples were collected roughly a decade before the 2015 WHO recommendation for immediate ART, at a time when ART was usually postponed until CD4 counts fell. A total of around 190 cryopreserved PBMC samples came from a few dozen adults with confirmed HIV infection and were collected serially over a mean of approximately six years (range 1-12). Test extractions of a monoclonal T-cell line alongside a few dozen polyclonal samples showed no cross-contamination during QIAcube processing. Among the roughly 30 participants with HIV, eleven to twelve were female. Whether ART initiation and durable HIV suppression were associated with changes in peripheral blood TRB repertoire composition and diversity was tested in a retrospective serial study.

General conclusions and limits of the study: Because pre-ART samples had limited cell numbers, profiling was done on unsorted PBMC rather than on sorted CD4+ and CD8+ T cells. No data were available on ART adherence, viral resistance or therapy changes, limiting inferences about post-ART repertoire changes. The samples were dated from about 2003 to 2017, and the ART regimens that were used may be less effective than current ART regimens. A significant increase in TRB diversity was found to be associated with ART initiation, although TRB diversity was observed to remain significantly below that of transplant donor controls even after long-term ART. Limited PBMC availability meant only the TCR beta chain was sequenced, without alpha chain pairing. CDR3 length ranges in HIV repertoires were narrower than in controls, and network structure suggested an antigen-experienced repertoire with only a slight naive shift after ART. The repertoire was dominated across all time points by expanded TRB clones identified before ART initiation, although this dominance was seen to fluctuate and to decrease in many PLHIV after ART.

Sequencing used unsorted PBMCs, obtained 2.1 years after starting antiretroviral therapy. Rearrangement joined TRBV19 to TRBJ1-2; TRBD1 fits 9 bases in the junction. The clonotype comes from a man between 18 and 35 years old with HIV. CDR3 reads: CASSHAGQGLFGYTF. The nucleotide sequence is TGTGCCAGTAGTCACGCGGGACAGGGTCTTTTTGGCTACACCTTC.